This T cell receptor beta chain was identified in a study of T cell changes during pregnancy in multiple sclerosis. Sequenced by immunoSEQ multiplex PCR; TCRdb stores in-frame clones only, minus some. The sample consists of tens of thousands of clones, 75% to 90% of them appearing once. The germline V gene has CDR1 KGHSH and CDR2 LQKENI. The CDR3 covers 15 residues. The V gene lost 3 bases and the J gene lost 1 base, with 13 bases spanning the gap. This specimen was CD4+ T cells from peripheral blood mononuclear cells, taken in the first trimester of pregnancy. The chain uses TRBV18 and TRBJ2-7; a weak D match, TRBD1 (6 bases). This clonotype was sampled from a female donor with multiple sclerosis, enrolled in a pregnancy study. CDR3 nucleotides: TGTGCCAGCTCACCGCCTCAAACAGGGTCCTACGAGCAGTACTTC. It codes for CASSPPQTGSYEQYF.